This TCR beta chain emerged from a study of T cell responses to AZD1222 COVID-19 vaccine. Findings and caveats of the study: Repertoire collection took place solely once the T cell response had peaked.

Comment on this clone: The antigen is undetermined.

Clones were read by immunoSEQ multiplex PCR, and TCRdb kept only the in-frame ones, dropping some. The table includes some 130,000 clones, roughly 92% detected once. The germline gives CDR1 GTSNPN, CDR2 SVGIG (reference sequence). CDR3 size: 14 residues. The J segment lost 5 bases and the V segment lost 5 bases, leaving 10 bases of the junction unmatched. This TCR was sampled from an adult who received the AZD1222 COVID-19 vaccine. Sequences were derived from peripheral blood, sampled 28 days after the second AZD1222 dose. The rearrangement links TRBV30 to TRBJ1-2, with 8 bases matching TRBD1. In DNA, the CDR3 is TGTGCCTGGGTGCACGGACAGGGTCGTTATGGCTACACCTTC. Residues: CAWVHGQGRYGYTF.